The 16 T cell receptor beta chains reported below all come from one sample, sequenced in a study of blood T cell repertoires in COVID-19. Using immunoSEQ multiplex PCR, the repertoire was profiled, and TCRdb retains in-frame clones only, with some absent. In the table there are about 260,000 clones, 75% to 90% of which are singletons. Source material: peripheral blood. The receptor source for this set is a woman in her forties with acute or convalescent COVID-19.

This clone was counted a single time. This chain joins TRBV7-9 and TRBJ1-1; D gene unclear. The V end was cut by 3 bases, the J end by 2 bases, with 13 bases between. CDR1 and CDR2 from the germline V gene are SEHNR and FQNEAQ (reference sequence). This CDR3 spans 15 amino acids. DNA for the CDR3: TGTGCCAGCAGCTTTGTATCCAGGCAAAACACTGAAGCTTTCTTT. Its protein product is CASSFVSRQNTEAFF.

V usage is TRBV9 and J usage is TRBJ1-6; the D is unclear. Trimming took 2 bases from V and 9 from J, leaving 12 bases between them. The CDR3 is made up of 14 amino acids. Germline V gene sequence: CDR1 SGDLS, CDR2 YYNGEE. CDR3 in amino acids: CASSVEPTGSPLHF. In DNA, the CDR3 is TGTGCCAGCAGCGTGGAACCTACGGGTTCACCCCTCCACTTT.

This clone was detected a few times. The chain couples TRBV9 to TRBJ2-3; 11 bases map to TRBD2. The CDR3 totals 17 residues. The germline CDR1 and CDR2 sequences are SGDLS and YYNGEE. V gave up 4 bases and J gave up 3 bases; unmatched junction bases: 10. Here the CDR3 DNA reads TGTGCCAGCAGCTTACGACTAGCGGGGTTGAGGACAGATACGCAGTATTTT. This codes for CASSLRLAGLRTDTQYF.

The chain uses TRBV9 and TRBJ1-1; 9 nucleotides line up with TRBD1. With 3 bases clipped from V and 1 base from J, the junction kept 10 bases outside the gene matches. The CDR3 totals 17 residues. Germline CDR1 reads SGDLS; CDR2 reads YYNGEE. In DNA form, the CDR3 reads TGTGCCAGCAGCGACGGGGACAGGGTGGGACCGAACACTGAAGCTTTCTTT. Its protein product is CASSDGDRVGPNTEAFF.

The sample holds a few counts of this clone. The chain employs TRBV2 and TRBJ1-1; 8 bases agree with TRBD1. The CDR3 sequence is 15 residues long. V shed 2 bases, J shed 5 bases, and the junction held 7 bases outside the gene matches. Germline CDR1 is SNHLY and CDR2 is FYNNEI. The CDR3 here is CASSEFAGGLTEAFF. In DNA form, the CDR3 reads TGTGCCAGCAGTGAATTCGCAGGGGGCCTGACTGAAGCTTTCTTT.

This rearrangement joins TRBV3-1 (or the pseudogene TRBV3-2) to TRBJ1-2; no clear D. In germline, CDR1 is LGHDT, CDR2 YNNKEL (reference sequence). The CDR3 totals 15 residues. V was shortened by 0 bases and J by 7 bases, with 15 bases between the two germline ends. The CDR3 bases are TGTGCCAGCAGCCAAGATGGTACCATTTACGGTGGCTACACCTTC. It is translated as CASSQDGTIYGGYTF.

The chain couples TRBV29-1 to TRBJ1-5, with D uncertain. There are 13 residues in the CDR3. Looked up from germline, CDR1 is SQVTM and CDR2 is ANQGSEA. V lost 6 bases and J lost 4, with 13 bases in between. The DNA for the CDR3 is TGCAGCGTCTTGGGAGGGATGAATCAGCCCCAGCATTTT. Translating gives CSVLGGMNQPQHF.

This rearrangement joins TRBV5-5 to TRBJ1-2; the D is unclear. The CDR3 is 14 amino acids. V was clipped by 1 base and J by 6 bases, with 13 bases between them. From germline, CDR1 is SGHKS and CDR2 YYEKEE (reference sequence). CDR3 in DNA: TGTGCCAGCAGCTTGTCGATGGGGAGGGATGGCTACACCTTC. As protein: CASSLSMGRDGYTF. The entire variable domain, with the rest obtained from reference TRBV5-5 and TRBJ1-2, is as follows: DAGVTQSPTHLIKTRGQQVTLRCSPISGHKSVSWYQQVLGQGPQFIFQYYEKEERGRGNFPDRFSARQFPNYSSELNVNALLLGDSALYLCASSLSMGRDGYTFGSGTRLTVV.

V usage is TRBV30 and J usage is TRBJ1-3; D is unresolved. The germline V gene encodes CDR1 GTSNPN and CDR2 SVGIG (reference sequence). V lost 0 bases to trimming and J lost 5 bases, with 5 bases between them. This CDR3 comprises 12 residues. The CDR3 nucleotides read TGTGCCTGGAGTGTACATAGAAACACCATATATTTT. It translates to CAWSVHRNTIYF.

The chain has TRBV4-1 and TRBJ1-2, with TRBD1 as a possible D gene (6 bases). Trimming cost V 1 base and J 8 bases, with 23 bases left between them. The CDR3 loop spans 17 amino acids. CDR1 and CDR2 (germline): MGHRA, YSYEKL. DNA of the CDR3: TGCGCCAGCAGCCAAGCAACCAACAAGGACAGTGGGTTAGGCTACACCTTC. Residues: CASSQATNKDSGLGYTF.

The chain uses TRBV19 and TRBJ1-2; 7 bases agree with TRBD1. Germline lookup yields CDR1 LNHDA and CDR2 SQIVND (reference sequence). The CDR3 has 12 amino acids. V dropped 5 bases and J dropped 6; count of bases not matched to a gene: 3. The CDR3: CASSLQGHGYTF. In nucleotides, the CDR3 is TGTGCCAGTAGTCTACAGGGGCATGGCTACACCTTC.

The V call is TRBV25-1, the J call TRBJ1-5; possible D gene TRBD1, 5 bases. The germline CDR1 and CDR2 sequences are MGHDK and SYGVNS. The CDR3 has 13 residues. Trimming removed 5 bases at V and 3 bases at J, with 8 bases between. The CDR3 is CASSPGSNQPQHF. In DNA form, the CDR3 reads TGTGCCAGCAGTCCAGGGTCCAATCAGCCCCAGCATTTT.

This chain links TRBV19 with TRBJ2-1; 8 bases fit TRBD1. J gave up 3 bases and V 5 bases, and 6 bases lay outside the gene matches. The CDR3 covers 15 residues. Germline CDR1 is LNHDA and CDR2 is SQIVND (reference sequence). For the CDR3, the DNA is TGTGCCAGTAGTCCCCCGGGACAGGACTACAATGAGCAGTTCTTC. Translation gives CASSPPGQDYNEQFF.

The rearrangement uses TRBV12-5 and TRBJ1-5, with no clear D. Germline lookup yields CDR1 LGHNT and CDR2 FRNRAP. The CDR3 has 14 amino acids. Trimming shortened V by 2 bases and J by 3 bases, and 8 bases separated the two germline ends. The CDR3 region has the DNA TGTGCTAGTGGTTTGTACAGAGACAATCAGCCCCAGCATTTT. Its translation is CASGLYRDNQPQHF.

The CDR3 spells CASSGEGGAGRTPLHF. The CDR3 nucleotides are TGTGCCAGCAGTGGGGAAGGGGGCGCTGGAAGAACACCCCTCCACTTT. The V and J genes are TRBV6-1 and TRBJ1-6, with 7 positions matching TRBD1. Looked up from germline, CDR1 is MNHNS and CDR2 is SASEGT. Trimming cost V 4 bases and J 11 bases; bases outside gene matches: 14. The CDR3 loop spans 16 amino acids.

The rearrangement links TRBV19 to TRBJ1-1; TRBD1 matches at 7 bases. V was clipped by 6 bases and J by 7 bases; unmatched bases: 17. This CDR3 contains 16 residues. Germline V gene sequence: CDR1 LNHDA, CDR2 SQIVND (reference sequence). CDR3 amino acids: CASRGWGAIGQDEAFF. CDR3 DNA sequence: TGTGCCAGTAGGGGTTGGGGGGCTATTGGACAGGATGAAGCTTTCTTT.